Presented here are 17 T cell receptor beta chains from one specimen sequenced in a study of T cell responses to AZD1222 COVID-19 vaccine. Some clones are missing from TCRdb's copy, which holds only in-frame ones; the method was immunoSEQ multiplex PCR. The sample contains some 140,000 clones, roughly nine tenths of which appear only once. Here the sequenced sample was peripheral blood, taken on day 0 of MenACWY control vaccination. The source is an adult in good health.

The genes are TRBV29-1 and TRBJ1-5; D ambiguous. V was clipped by 4 bases and J by 5 bases, with 9 bases between them. This CDR3 has 12 residues. Germline CDR1 is SQVTM and CDR2 is ANQGSEA. The CDR3 here is CSVGARDQPQHF. CDR3 bases: TGCAGCGTTGGTGCACGGGATCAGCCCCAGCATTTT.

This sequence joins TRBV24-1 and TRBJ2-1; TRBD2 matches 9 bases. V lost 2 bases, J lost 9 bases, and 7 bases stayed unmatched. The CDR3 length is 15 residues. Per germline, CDR1 KGHDR and CDR2 SFDVKD. CDR3 sequence reads: CATSDSQRGAREQFF. The CDR3 DNA follows: TGTGCCACCAGTGATTCCCAGCGGGGGGCGCGTGAGCAGTTCTTC.

The chain joins TRBV11-2 to TRBJ1-2; TRBD1 is a possible D gene (5 bases). CDR3 size: 14 residues. Germline-derived CDR1 and CDR2 are SGHAT and FQNNGV. Trimming took off 5 bases at V and 8 bases at J, with 18 bases between the two ends. Here the CDR3 DNA reads TGTGCCAGCAGCCCACCCGGGACGCGCCTGGGCTACACCTTC. Its protein is CASSPPGTRLGYTF.

This sequence joins TRBV24-1 and TRBJ2-3, with D unclear. CDR1 is KGHDR and CDR2 is SFDVKD in the germline V gene. The CDR3 sequence is 12 residues long. V lost 5 bases to trimming and J lost 0 bases, with 2 bases between them. The CDR3 DNA reads as TGTGCCACCAGTGTTAGCACAGATACGCAGTATTTT. Protein product: CATSVSTDTQYF.

V usage is TRBV12-5 and J usage is TRBJ2-1; the D gene is possibly TRBD1 (6 bases). V lost 4 bases to trimming and J lost 12 bases, with 34 bases between them. The CDR3 consists of 19 residues. Germline loops: CDR1 LGHNT, CDR2 FRNRAP. CDR3 nucleotide sequence: TGTGCTAGTGGTTGGGGACACCTCACCGCCAGGTCCCAAGGGAGAGTGCAGTTCTTC. It encodes CASGWGHLTARSQGRVQFF.

This chain joins TRBV11-2 and TRBJ2-5; 8 bases map to TRBD2. Germline CDR1 is SGHAT and CDR2 is FQNNGV. This CDR3 has 15 amino acids. V dropped 5 bases and J dropped 4; count of bases not matched to a gene: 9. CDR3 protein: CASSKGMLAGETQYF. CDR3 nucleotide sequence: TGTGCCAGCAGCAAGGGTATGCTAGCGGGAGAGACCCAGTACTTC. The full variable domain, in which reference TRBV11-2 and TRBJ2-5 provide the parts outside the CDR3, is EAGVAQSPRYKIIEKRQSVAFWCNPISGHATLYWYQQILGQGPKLLIQFQNNGVVDDSQLPKDRFSAERLKGVDSTLKIQPAKLEDSAVYLCASSKGMLAGETQYFGPGTRLLVL.

The sample holds a few counts of this clone. This sequence joins TRBV7-3 and TRBJ1-6; no definite D call. Trimming cost V 5 bases and J 4 bases, with 9 bases left between them. CDR1 is SGHTA, CDR2 FQGTGA, per germline. This CDR3 comprises 14 residues. The CDR3 is CASSRTVYNSPLHF. The DNA for the CDR3 is TGTGCCAGCAGCCGGACTGTATATAATTCACCCCTCCACTTT.

The V gene is TRBV28, the J gene TRBJ2-7, with a tentative D call TRBD1 (5 bases). The CDR3 is made up of 14 amino acids. V was shortened by 6 bases and J by 10 bases, with 22 bases between the two germline ends. Germline V gene sequence: CDR1 MDHEN, CDR2 SYDVKM. This CDR3 reads CASSSILRVGDQYV. The DNA for the CDR3 is TGTGCCAGCAGCTCAATCCTCAGGGTCGGCGATCAGTACGTC.

J is TRBJ2-3 and V is TRBV15; D is unresolved. Trimming cost V 3 bases and J 2 bases, with 15 bases left between them. CDR1 LNHNV and CDR2 YYDKDF come from the germline V gene (reference sequence). The CDR3 totals 16 residues. The CDR3 DNA reads as TGTGCCACCAGCAGTCGGGTCGGTACTTCCACAGATACGCAGTATTTT. Residues: CATSSRVGTSTDTQYF. Drawing the rest from reference TRBV15 and TRBJ2-3, the complete variable domain is DAMVIQNPRYQVTQFGKPVTLSCSQTLNHNVMYWYQQKSSQAPKLLFHYYDKDFNNEADTPDNFQSRRPNTSFCFLDIRSPGLGDTAMYLCATSSRVGTSTDTQYFGPGTRLTVL.

This clone was observed a few times. The rearrangement links TRBV11-2 to TRBJ1-1; 7 bases align to TRBD1. Germline CDR1 SGHAT, CDR2 FQNNGV. The ends lost 2 bases at V and 2 bases at J; junction bases unmatched: 8. The CDR3 is 16 residues long. The chain's CDR3 is CASSLRWGDSNTEAFF. CDR3 bases: TGTGCCAGCAGCTTAAGATGGGGGGACAGCAACACTGAAGCTTTCTTT.

The gene calls are TRBV10-1 and TRBJ2-3; D perhaps matches TRBD2 (6 bases). Germline V gene data show CDR1 as WNHNN and CDR2 as SYGVQD (reference sequence). The CDR3 covers 15 residues. V was clipped by 7 bases and J by 9 bases, with 23 bases between them. The CDR3 coding sequence is TGCGCCAGCACTAACAACCTGGGGGGATTAGGAACGCAGTATTTT. It yields the protein CASTNNLGGLGTQYF.

The chain carries TRBV9 and TRBJ2-2; 9 nucleotides agree with TRBD1. Looked up from germline, CDR1 is SGDLS and CDR2 is YYNGEE. J was trimmed by 3 bases and V by 0 bases; bases with no gene match: 6. The CDR3 has 17 amino acids. The CDR3 nucleotides are TGTGCCAGCAGCGTAGTTATTGGGACAGGGCACACCGGGGAGCTGTTTTTT. Amino acids: CASSVVIGTGHTGELFF.

The J gene is TRBJ1-2, the V gene TRBV7-9; the D gene is possibly TRBD1 (6 bases). The CDR3 totals 15 residues. V gave up 2 bases and J gave up 6 bases, with 16 bases separating them. Germline lookup yields CDR1 SEHNR and CDR2 FQNEAQ (reference sequence). CDR3 amino acids: CASSLNSRGADGYTF. The CDR3 DNA follows: TGTGCCAGCAGCTTAAACTCACGGGGGGCAGATGGCTACACCTTC.

CDR3 nucleotides: TGTGCCAGCAGCGTATTTTCTGGGGCCAACGTCCTGACTTTC. Amino acid sequence: CASSVFSGANVLTF. The V call is TRBV9, the J call TRBJ2-6; D not resolved. Germline V gene data show CDR1 as SGDLS and CDR2 as YYNGEE. The CDR3 totals 14 residues. V was trimmed by 1 base and J by 1 base, leaving 3 bases between them.

The chain couples TRBV4-2 to TRBJ2-6; 12 nucleotides agree with TRBD2. Germline V lookup: CDR1 LGHNA, CDR2 YNFKEQ. V was pared by 4 bases and J by 3 bases, with 4 bases of the junction left unmatched. The CDR3 consists of 17 residues. CDR3 nucleotide sequence: TGTGCCAGCAGCCCTAGCGGGGGGGCCGGTGGGGCCAACGTCCTGACTTTC. Protein: CASSPSGGAGGANVLTF.

This clone was recorded once. The chain employs TRBV7-6 and TRBJ2-7; 8 bases match TRBD2. J was trimmed by 6 bases and V by 4 bases; bases with no gene match: 2. Per germline, CDR1 SGHVS and CDR2 FNYEAQ. CDR3 length equals 12 residues. For the CDR3, the DNA is TGTGCCAGCAGCTCTCGGGGGGGCGAGCAGTACTTC. Its translation: CASSSRGGEQYF.

As concerns this clone: One end of the junction fails to match germline, which may point to a read error. This sequence joins TRBV5-1 and TRBJ1-3, with 8 bases identical to TRBD1. The CDR3 runs 14 residues. CDR1 is SGHRS, CDR2 YFSETQ, per germline. CDR3 DNA: TGCGCCAGCAGCTTCGGACAGGGTGGAGACACCATATATTTT. Translating it yields CASSFGQGGDTIYF.